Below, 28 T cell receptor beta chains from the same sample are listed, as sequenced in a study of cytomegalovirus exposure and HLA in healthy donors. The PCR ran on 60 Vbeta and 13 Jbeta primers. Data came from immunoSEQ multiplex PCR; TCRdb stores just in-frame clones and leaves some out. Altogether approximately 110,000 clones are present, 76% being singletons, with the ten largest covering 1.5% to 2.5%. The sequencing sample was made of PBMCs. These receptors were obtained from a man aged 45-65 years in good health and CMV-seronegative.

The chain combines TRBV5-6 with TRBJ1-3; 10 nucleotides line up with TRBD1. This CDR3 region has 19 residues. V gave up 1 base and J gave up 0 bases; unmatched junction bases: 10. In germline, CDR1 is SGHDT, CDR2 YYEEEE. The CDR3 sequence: CASSLRGQGLSYSGNTIYF. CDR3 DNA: TGTGCCAGCAGCTTGCGGGGACAGGGGCTTTCTTACTCTGGAAACACCATATATTTT.

The DNA of the CDR3 is TGTGCCAGCAGCGTAGTCGGGACAGGGGCTGAAGCTTTCTTT. It is translated as CASSVVGTGAEAFF. The chain links TRBV9 to TRBJ1-1, with 10 bases lining up with TRBD1. The length of the CDR3 is 14 residues. Unmatched junction bases numbered 2, after V lost 0 bases and J lost 6 bases. Germline V gives CDR1 SGDLS, CDR2 YYNGEE. Drawing the rest from reference TRBV9 and TRBJ1-1, the complete variable domain is DSGVTQTPKHLITATGQRVTLRCSPRSGDLSVYWYQQSLDQGLQFLIQYYNGEERAKGNILERFSAQQFPDLHSELNLSSLELGDSALYFCASSVVGTGAEAFFGQGTRLTVV.

The DNA for the CDR3 is TGTGCCAGCAGCCGGTCCACCCTCACCCATGAGCAGTTCTTC. Amino acids: CASSRSTLTHEQFF. V gene TRBV7-2 combines with J gene TRBJ2-1; no clear D gene. CDR3 length: 14 amino acids. In germline, CDR1 is SGHTA, CDR2 FQGNSA. Trimming removed 5 bases from V and 8 bases from J, with 16 bases in between.

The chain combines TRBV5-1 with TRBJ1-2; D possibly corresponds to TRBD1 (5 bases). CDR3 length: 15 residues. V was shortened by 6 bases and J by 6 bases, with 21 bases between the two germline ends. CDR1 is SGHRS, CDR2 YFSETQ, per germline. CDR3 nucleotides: TGCGCCAGCAAACTCCTGTCAGGGTTAAACCATGGCTACACCTTC. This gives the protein CASKLLSGLNHGYTF.

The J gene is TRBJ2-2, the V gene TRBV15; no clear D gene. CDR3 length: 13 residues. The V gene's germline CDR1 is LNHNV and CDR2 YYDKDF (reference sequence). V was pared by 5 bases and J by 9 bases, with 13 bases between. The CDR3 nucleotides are TGTGCCACCAGCCAAGACGTGACTCGGGAGCTGTTTTTT. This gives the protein CATSQDVTRELFF.

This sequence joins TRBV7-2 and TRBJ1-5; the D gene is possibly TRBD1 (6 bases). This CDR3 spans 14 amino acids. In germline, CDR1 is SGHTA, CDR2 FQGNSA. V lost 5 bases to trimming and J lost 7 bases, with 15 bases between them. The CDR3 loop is CASSDTGNGQPQHF. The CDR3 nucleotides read TGTGCCAGCAGCGACACAGGGAACGGACAGCCCCAGCATTTT.

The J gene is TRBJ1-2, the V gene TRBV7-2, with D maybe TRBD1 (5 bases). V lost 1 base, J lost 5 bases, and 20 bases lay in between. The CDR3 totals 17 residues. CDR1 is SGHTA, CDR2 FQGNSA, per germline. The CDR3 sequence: CASSLEWVAGSTYGYTF. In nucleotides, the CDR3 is TGTGCCAGCAGCTTAGAGTGGGTCGCAGGGTCTACTTATGGCTACACCTTC.

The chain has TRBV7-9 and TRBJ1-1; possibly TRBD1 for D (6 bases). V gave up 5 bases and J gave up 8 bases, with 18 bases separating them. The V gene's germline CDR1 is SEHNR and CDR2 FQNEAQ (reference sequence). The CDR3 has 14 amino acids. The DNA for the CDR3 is TGTGCCAGCAGCCGTGACAGGCGCGCAGGGGAAGCTTTCTTT. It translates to CASSRDRRAGEAFF.

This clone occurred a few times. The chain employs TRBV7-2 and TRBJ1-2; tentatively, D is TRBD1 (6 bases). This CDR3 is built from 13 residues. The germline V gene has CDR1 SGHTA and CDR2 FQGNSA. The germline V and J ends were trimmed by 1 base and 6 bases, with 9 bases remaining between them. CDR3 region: CASSLVRGDGYTF. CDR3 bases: TGTGCCAGCAGCTTAGTCAGGGGTGATGGCTACACCTTC.

The CDR3 is CASSWGQGDNEQYF. The DNA for the CDR3 is TGTGCCAGCAGCTGGGGGCAGGGGGACAACGAGCAGTACTTC. This chain connects TRBV11-1 to TRBJ2-7, with 7 bases fitting TRBD1. V gave up 4 bases and J gave up 5 bases; unmatched junction bases: 8. The CDR3 runs 14 residues. Germline loops: CDR1 SGHAT, CDR2 FQDESV (reference sequence).

CDR3 sequence (DNA): TGTGCCAGCAGCGGAAGCTGGCGGGGGATCGAGACCCAGTACTTC. As protein: CASSGSWRGIETQYF. The V and J genes are TRBV9 and TRBJ2-5, with TRBD2 matching over 7 bases. Trimming at V came to 3 bases and at J to 5 bases, leaving 10 bases not matched to a gene. Germline-derived CDR1 and CDR2 are SGDLS and YYNGEE. The CDR3 covers 15 residues.

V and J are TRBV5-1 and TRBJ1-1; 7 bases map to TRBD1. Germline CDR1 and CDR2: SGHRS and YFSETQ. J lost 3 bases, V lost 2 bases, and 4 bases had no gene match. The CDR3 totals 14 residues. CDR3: CASSFDRVHTEAFF. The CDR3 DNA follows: TGCGCCAGCAGCTTTGACAGGGTGCACACTGAAGCTTTCTTT.

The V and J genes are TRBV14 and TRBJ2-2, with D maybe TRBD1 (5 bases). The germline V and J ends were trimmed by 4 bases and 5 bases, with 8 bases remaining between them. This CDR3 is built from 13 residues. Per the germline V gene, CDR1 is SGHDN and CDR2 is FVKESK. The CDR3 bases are TGTGCCAGCAGCCCCAGACAGACCGGGGAGCTGTTTTTT. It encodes CASSPRQTGELFF.

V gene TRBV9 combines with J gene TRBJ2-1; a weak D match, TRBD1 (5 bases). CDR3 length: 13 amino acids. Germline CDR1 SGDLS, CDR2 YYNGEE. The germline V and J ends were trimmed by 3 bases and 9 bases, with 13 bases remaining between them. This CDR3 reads CASSEDTWVEQFF. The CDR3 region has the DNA TGTGCCAGCAGCGAGGACACCTGGGTTGAGCAGTTCTTC.

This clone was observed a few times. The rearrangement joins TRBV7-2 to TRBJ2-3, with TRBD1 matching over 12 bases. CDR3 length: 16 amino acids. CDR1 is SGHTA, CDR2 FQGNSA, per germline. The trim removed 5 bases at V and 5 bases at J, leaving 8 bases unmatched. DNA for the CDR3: TGTGCCAGCAGCACAACCGGGACAGGGGGCATAGATACGCAGTATTTT. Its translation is CASSTTGTGGIDTQYF.

In DNA, the CDR3 is TGCGCCAGCAGCCCCTCGGGGGTTAAGGGCTCACCCCTCCACTTT. It translates to CASSPSGVKGSPLHF. The chain carries TRBV5-1 and TRBJ1-6; TRBD1 might be the D (5 bases). The V gene lost 4 bases and the J gene lost 10 bases, with 18 bases spanning the gap. This CDR3 contains 15 residues. Germline V gene sequence: CDR1 SGHRS, CDR2 YFSETQ.

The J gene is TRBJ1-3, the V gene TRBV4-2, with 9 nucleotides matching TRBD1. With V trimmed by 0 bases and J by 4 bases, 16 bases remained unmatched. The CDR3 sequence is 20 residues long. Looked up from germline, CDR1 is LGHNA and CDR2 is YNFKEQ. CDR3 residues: CASSQDRSPSWDRAGNTIYF. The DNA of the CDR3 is TGTGCCAGCAGCCAAGATCGGTCGCCCTCCTGGGACAGGGCGGGAAACACCATATATTTT.

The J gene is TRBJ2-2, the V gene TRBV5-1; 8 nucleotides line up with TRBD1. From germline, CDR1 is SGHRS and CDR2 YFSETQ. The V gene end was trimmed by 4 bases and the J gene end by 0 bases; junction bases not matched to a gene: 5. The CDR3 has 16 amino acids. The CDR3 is CASSPRQGTNTGELFF. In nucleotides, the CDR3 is TGCGCCAGCAGCCCCAGACAGGGGACGAACACCGGGGAGCTGTTTTTT.

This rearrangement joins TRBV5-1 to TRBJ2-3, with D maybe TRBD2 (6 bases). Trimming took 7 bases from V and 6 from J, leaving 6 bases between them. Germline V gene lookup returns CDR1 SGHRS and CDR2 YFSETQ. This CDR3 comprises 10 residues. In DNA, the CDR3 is TGCGCCAGCGGGGGGGATACGCAGTATTTT. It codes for CASGGDTQYF.

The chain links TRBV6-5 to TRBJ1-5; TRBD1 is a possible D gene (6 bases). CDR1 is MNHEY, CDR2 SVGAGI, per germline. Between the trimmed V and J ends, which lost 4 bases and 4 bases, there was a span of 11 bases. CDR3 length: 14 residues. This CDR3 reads CASSWGRGNQPQHF. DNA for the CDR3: TGTGCCAGCAGTTGGGGAAGGGGGAATCAGCCCCAGCATTTT.

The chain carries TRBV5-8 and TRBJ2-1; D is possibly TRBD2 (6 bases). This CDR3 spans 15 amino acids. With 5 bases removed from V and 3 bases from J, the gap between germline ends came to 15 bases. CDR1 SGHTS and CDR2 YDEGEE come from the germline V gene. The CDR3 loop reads CASSLGRGNYNEQFF. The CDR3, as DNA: TGTGCCAGCAGTTTAGGGCGGGGCAACTACAATGAGCAGTTCTTC.

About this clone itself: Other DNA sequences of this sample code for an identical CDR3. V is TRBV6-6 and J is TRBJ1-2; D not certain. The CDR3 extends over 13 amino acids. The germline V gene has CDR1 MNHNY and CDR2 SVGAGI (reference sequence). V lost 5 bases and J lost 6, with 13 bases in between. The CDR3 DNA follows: TGTGCCAGCAGTCCGGACTCCGGACATGGCTACACCTTC. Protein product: CASSPDSGHGYTF.

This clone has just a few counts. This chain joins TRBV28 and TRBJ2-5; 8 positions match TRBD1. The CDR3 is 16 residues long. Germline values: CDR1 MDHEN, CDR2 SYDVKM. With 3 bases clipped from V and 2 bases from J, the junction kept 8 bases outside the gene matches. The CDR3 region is CASSLGQVAGQETQYF. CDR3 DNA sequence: TGTGCCAGCAGTTTGGGACAGGTTGCTGGGCAAGAGACCCAGTACTTC.

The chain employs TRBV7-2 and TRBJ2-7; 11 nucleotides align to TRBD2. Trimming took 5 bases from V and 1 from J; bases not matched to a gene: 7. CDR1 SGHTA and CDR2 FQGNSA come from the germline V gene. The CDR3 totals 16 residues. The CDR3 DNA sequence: TGTGCCAGCAGCGCACAGGGACTAGCGGCTTCCTACGAGCAGTACTTC. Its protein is CASSAQGLAASYEQYF.

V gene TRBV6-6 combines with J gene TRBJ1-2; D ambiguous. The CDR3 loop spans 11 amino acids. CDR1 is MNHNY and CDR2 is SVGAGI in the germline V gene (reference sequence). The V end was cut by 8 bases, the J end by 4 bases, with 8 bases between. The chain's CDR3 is CASWSAYGYTF. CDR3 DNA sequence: TGTGCCAGCTGGAGTGCCTATGGCTACACCTTC.

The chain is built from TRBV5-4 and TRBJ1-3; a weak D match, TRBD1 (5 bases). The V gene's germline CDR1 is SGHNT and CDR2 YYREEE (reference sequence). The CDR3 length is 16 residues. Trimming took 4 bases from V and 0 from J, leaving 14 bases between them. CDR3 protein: CASSKQAGSSGNTIYF. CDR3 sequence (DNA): TGTGCCAGCAGCAAACAGGCCGGAAGCTCTGGAAACACCATATATTTT. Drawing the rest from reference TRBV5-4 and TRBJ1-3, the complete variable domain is ETGVTQSPTHLIKTRGQQVTLRCSSQSGHNTVSWYQQALGQGPQFIFQYYREEENGRGNFPPRFSGLQFPNYSSELNVNALELDDSALYLCASSKQAGSSGNTIYFGEGSWLTVV.

CDR3: CASRPGGTQYEQYV. The DNA of the CDR3 is TGTGCCAGCAGGCCCGGGGGGACCCAATACGAGCAGTACGTC. V is TRBV28 and J is TRBJ2-7, with 7 bases lining up with TRBD2. CDR3 length: 14 amino acids. The junction had 9 bases not matched to a gene; V was cut back by 6 bases and J by 4 bases. Germline values: CDR1 MDHEN, CDR2 SYDVKM.

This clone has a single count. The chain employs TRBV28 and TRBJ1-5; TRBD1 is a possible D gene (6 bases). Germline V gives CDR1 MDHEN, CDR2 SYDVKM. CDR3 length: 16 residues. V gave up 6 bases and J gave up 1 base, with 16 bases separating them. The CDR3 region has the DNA TGTGCCAGCAGACCCCAGGGGTCTCTGAGCAATCAGCCCCAGCATTTT. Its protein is CASRPQGSLSNQPQHF.